This is a list of T cell receptor beta chains from one sample in a study of T cell responses to AZD1222 COVID-19 vaccine. Method: immunoSEQ multiplex PCR; TCRdb's copy keeps in-frame clones and lacks some. The sample consists of 72,000 or so clones, around 87% of them appearing once. Material: peripheral blood, obtained on day 0 of AZD1222 vaccination. All receptors come from an adult in good health. Each CDR3 is given without its conserved first and last residue.

J gene | V gene | CDR3 protein
TRBJ2-3 | TRBV11-3 | ASSFARTSTDTQY
TRBJ1-4 | TRBV7-9 | ASSLALSGREKLF
TRBJ1-1 | TRBV6-5 | ASSPTSLEAF
TRBJ2-2 | TRBV2 | ASFALAGGGGELF
TRBJ1-2 | TRBV7-9 | ASSLGGQLNYGYT
TRBJ1-4 | TRBV29-1 | SGSDRGGEKLF
TRBJ1-1 | TRBV5-1 | ASSSPNKNTEAF
TRBJ2-1 | TRBV2 | ASSPEDYNEQF
TRBJ2-1 | TRBV28 | ATLEGAGNEQF
TRBJ1-1 | TRBV5-4 | ASSPRQGGREAF
TRBJ1-4 | TRBV28 | ASLDSGPSEKLF
TRBJ2-5 | TRBV5-1 | ASSLQGESYLETQY
TRBJ1-2 | TRBV6-2/TRBV6-3 | ASSRLGQGVGYT
TRBJ1-2 | TRBV28 | ASLNPGKRGYT
TRBJ2-6 | TRBV7-9 | AGQARESLSGANVLT
TRBJ1-5 | TRBV6-1 | ASSDRGGYLRPQH
TRBJ2-7 | TRBV6-5 | ASRPSGRYEQY
TRBJ1-1 | TRBV7-6 | ASSLGGGNTEAF
TRBJ2-1 | TRBV7-2 | ASSPRLGYNEQF
TRBJ2-3 | TRBV24-1 | ATSDSGLAGERDTQY
TRBJ1-2 | TRBV12-5 | ASGLDQRQGPGYT
TRBJ1-5 | TRBV19 | ASSGGQGRGNQPQH
TRBJ2-7 | TRBV5-1 | ASSADRGTNYEQY
TRBJ2-7 | TRBV19 | ASTADRERGEQY
TRBJ1-5 | TRBV20-1 | SASSKRDRGRDFLDQPQH
TRBJ1-2 | TRBV5-1 | ASSLGQGANYGYT
TRBJ1-1 | TRBV5-6 | ASSLVDRANTEAF
TRBJ2-6 | TRBV27 | ASSFVDMSSGANVLT